Below, 8 T cell receptor beta chains from the same sample are listed, as sequenced in a study of beta chain features in type 1 diabetes. Expressed TCRB transcripts got sequenced, as all isolated RNA was reverse transcribed. The repertoire was sequenced with immunoSEQ multiplex PCR; TCRdb's copy has only in-frame clones and lacks some. The table shows hundreds of thousands of clones, with around 15% occurring only once. Study outcomes and limitations: In every one of the four CD4+ subsets, TCRB CDR3s were moderately but significantly shorter in Type 1 diabetes patients.

These TCRs' antigens remain unknown. Sequencing was carried out using naive CD4+ T cells from blood. All receptors come from a young man with type 1 diabetes.

J is TRBJ1-1 and V is TRBV27; D not resolved. The germline CDR1 and CDR2 sequences are MNHEY and SMNVEV (reference sequence). CDR3 length equals 13 residues. V was cut by 6 bases and J by 5 bases, with 13 bases left in between. CDR3 amino acids: CASSRTDGTEAFF. Written as DNA, the CDR3 is TGTGCCAGCAGCCGGACGGATGGAACTGAAGCTTTCTTT.

This sequence joins TRBV30 and TRBJ1-2; 9 bases are a match to TRBD1. V shed 5 bases and J 4 bases; nucleotides not matched to a gene: 8. The CDR3 runs 14 residues. From germline, CDR1 is GTSNPN and CDR2 SVGIG (reference sequence). CDR3 protein: CAWGKQGASYGYTF. The CDR3 coding sequence is TGTGCCTGGGGGAAACAGGGGGCAAGCTATGGCTACACCTTC.

This clone was seen more than once but under ten times. The V and J genes are TRBV19 and TRBJ1-5; the match to TRBD1 covers 8 bases. CDR1 is LNHDA and CDR2 is SQIVND in the germline V gene (reference sequence). V lost 11 bases, J lost 4 bases, and 4 bases stayed unmatched. The CDR3 totals 12 residues. The CDR3 coding sequence is TGTGCCTCCCGACAGGGGAATCAGCCCCAGCATTTT. Protein sequence: CASRQGNQPQHF.

This clone showed up just a few times. V usage is TRBV11-2 and J usage is TRBJ2-2; 12 bases are shared with TRBD1. Per germline, CDR1 SGHAT and CDR2 FQNNGV. The CDR3 runs 15 residues. With 4 bases clipped from V and 6 bases from J, the junction kept 3 bases outside the gene matches. CDR3 coding DNA: TGTGCCAGCAGCTCCGGGACAGGGGGCGCCGGGGAGCTGTTTTTT. Translating it yields CASSSGTGGAGELFF.

The sample holds a few counts of this clone. This chain joins TRBV4-1 and TRBJ1-1; D is unclear. CDR1 is MGHRA, CDR2 YSYEKL, per germline. The germline V and J ends were trimmed by 3 bases and 1 base, with 12 bases remaining between them. CDR3 length equals 15 residues. For the CDR3, the DNA is TGCGCCAGCAGCCAGGGAATACAGAAGAACACTGAAGCTTTCTTT. Amino acids: CASSQGIQKNTEAFF.

The rearrangement links TRBV11-2 to TRBJ2-5, with TRBD2 matching over 7 bases. This CDR3 is 13 amino acids long. Germline V lookup: CDR1 SGHAT, CDR2 FQNNGV. The ends lost 3 bases at V and 7 bases at J; junction bases unmatched: 5. CDR3 in DNA: TGTGCCAGCAGCTTTGGCGGGGGAGGGACCCAGTACTTC. This gives the protein CASSFGGGGTQYF.

The CDR3 reads CASSLRNFQETQYF. CDR3 sequence (DNA): TGTGCCAGCTCCCTTAGGAACTTCCAAGAGACCCAGTACTTC. The chain has TRBV18 and TRBJ2-5; D gene unclear. Germline V gene lookup returns CDR1 KGHSH and CDR2 LQKENI. V was shortened by 6 bases and J by 1 base, with 12 bases between the two germline ends. This CDR3 spans 14 amino acids.

A few counts support this clone. J is TRBJ2-7 and V is TRBV25-1; D call uncertain. This CDR3 region has 14 residues. Trimming removed 5 bases at V and 2 bases at J, with 13 bases between. Germline values: CDR1 MGHDK, CDR2 SYGVNS. The CDR3 nucleotides are TGTGCCAGCAGTTCTTCCGGATCTGCCTACGAGCAGTACTTC. The encoded protein is CASSSSGSAYEQYF.